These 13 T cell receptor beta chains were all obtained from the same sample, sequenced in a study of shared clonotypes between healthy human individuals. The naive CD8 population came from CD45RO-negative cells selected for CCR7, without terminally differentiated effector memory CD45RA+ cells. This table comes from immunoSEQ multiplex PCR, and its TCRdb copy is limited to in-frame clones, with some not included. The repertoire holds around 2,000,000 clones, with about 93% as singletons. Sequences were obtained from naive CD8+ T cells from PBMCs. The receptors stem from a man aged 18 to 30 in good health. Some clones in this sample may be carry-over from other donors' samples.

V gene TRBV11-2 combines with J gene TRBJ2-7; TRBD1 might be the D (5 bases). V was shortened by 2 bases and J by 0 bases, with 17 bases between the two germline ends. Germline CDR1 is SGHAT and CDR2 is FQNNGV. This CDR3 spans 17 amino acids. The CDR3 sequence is CASSLPPRGHHSYEQYF. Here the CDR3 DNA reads TGTGCCAGCAGCTTACCCCCCCGAGGACACCACTCCTACGAGCAGTACTTC.

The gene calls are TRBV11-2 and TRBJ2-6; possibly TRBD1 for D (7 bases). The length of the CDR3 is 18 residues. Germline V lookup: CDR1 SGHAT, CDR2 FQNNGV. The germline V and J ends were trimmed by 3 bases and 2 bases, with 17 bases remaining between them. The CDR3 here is CASSFGGAGGTGANVLTF. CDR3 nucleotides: TGTGCCAGCAGCTTTGGAGGGGCAGGGGGTACTGGGGCCAACGTCCTGACTTTC.

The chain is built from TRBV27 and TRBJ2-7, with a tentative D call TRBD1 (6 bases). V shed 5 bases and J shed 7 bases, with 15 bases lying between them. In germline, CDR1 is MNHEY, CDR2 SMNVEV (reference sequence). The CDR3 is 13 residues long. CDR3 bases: TGTGCCAGCAGTCCCCTAGGGGGACCGGAGCAGTACTTC. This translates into CASSPLGGPEQYF.

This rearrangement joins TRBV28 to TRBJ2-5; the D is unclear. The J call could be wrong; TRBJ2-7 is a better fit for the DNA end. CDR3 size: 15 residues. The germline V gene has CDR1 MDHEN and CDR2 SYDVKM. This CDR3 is CASSPQSETSYEQYF. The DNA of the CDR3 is TGTGCCAGCAGTCCCCAATCGGAAACCTCCTACGAGCAGTACTTC.

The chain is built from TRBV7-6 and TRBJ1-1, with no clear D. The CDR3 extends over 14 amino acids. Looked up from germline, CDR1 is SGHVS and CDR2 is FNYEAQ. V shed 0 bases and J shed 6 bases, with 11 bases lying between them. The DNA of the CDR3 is TGTGCCAGCAGCTTAGCGACGGAGGGAGCTGAAGCTTTCTTT. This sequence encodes CASSLATEGAEAFF. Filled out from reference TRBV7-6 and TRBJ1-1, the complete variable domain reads GAGVSQSPRYKVTKRGQDVALRCDPISGHVSLYWYRQALGQGPEFLTYFNYEAQQDKSGLPNDRFSAERPEGSISTLTIQRTEQRDSAMYRCASSLATEGAEAFFGQGTRLTVV.

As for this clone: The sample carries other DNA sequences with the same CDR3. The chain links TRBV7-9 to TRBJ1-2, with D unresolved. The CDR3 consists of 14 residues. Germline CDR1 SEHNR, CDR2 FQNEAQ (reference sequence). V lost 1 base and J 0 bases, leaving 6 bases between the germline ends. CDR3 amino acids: CASSLGRSNYGYTF. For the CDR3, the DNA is TGTGCCAGCAGCTTAGGCAGGTCTAACTATGGCTACACCTTC.

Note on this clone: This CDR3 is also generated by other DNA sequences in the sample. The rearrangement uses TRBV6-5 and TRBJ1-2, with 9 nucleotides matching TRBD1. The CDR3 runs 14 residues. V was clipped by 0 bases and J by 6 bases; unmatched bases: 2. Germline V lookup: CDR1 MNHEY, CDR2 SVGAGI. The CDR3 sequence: CASSYSGQGDGYTF. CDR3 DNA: TGTGCCAGCAGTTACTCGGGACAGGGTGATGGCTACACCTTC.

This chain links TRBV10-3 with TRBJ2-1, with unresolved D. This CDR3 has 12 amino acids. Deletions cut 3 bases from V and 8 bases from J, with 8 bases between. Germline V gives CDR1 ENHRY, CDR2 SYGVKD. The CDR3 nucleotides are TGTGCCATCAGTGATCGGGCAGATGAGCAGTTCTTC. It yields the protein CAISDRADEQFF.

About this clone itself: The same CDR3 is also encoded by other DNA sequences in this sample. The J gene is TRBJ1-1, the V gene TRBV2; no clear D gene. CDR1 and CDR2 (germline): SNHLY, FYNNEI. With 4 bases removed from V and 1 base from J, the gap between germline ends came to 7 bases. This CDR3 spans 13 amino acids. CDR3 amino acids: CASSVVGNTEAFF. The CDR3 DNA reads TGTGCCAGCAGTGTAGTTGGGAACACTGAAGCTTTCTTT.

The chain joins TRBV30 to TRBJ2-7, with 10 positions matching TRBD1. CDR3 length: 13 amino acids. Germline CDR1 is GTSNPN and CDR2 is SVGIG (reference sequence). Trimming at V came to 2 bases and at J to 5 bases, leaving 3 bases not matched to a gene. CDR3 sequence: CAWSRTGGDEQYF. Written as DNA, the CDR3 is TGTGCCTGGAGTCGGACAGGGGGAGACGAGCAGTACTTC.

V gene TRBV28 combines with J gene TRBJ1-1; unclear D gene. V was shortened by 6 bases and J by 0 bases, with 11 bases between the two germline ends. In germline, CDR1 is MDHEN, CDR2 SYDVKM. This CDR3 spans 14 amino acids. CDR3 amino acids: CASRSVGMNTEAFF. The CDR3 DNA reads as TGTGCCAGCAGATCGGTAGGCATGAACACTGAAGCTTTCTTT.

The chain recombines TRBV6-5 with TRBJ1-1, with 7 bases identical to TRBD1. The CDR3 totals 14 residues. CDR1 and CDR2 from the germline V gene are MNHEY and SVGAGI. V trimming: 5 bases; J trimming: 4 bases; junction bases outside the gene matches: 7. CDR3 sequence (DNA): TGTGCCAGCAGTCCGACAGGGTCAGCCACTGAAGCTTTCTTT. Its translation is CASSPTGSATEAFF.

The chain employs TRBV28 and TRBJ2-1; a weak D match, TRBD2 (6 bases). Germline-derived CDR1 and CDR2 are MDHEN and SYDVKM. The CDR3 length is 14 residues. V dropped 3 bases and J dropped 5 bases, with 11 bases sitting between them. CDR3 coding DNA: TGTGCCAGCAGTTTTGCTAGCGCTAACAATGAGCAGTTCTTC. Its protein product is CASSFASANNEQFF. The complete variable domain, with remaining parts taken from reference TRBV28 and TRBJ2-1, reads DVKVTQSSRYLVKRTGEKVFLECVQDMDHENMFWYRQDPGLGLRLIYFSYDVKMKEKGDIPEGYSVSREKKERFSLILESASTNQTSMYLCASSFASANNEQFFGPGTRLTVL.